This TCR beta chain was sequenced for a study of beta chain features in type 1 diabetes (dated by TCRdb to the late 2010s). Some background on the complete study: Mean age, gender distribution, total cell number and subset yield did not differ between patients and healthy donors. Whereas all 30 or so donors provided naive and central memory subsets, regulatory and stem cell-like memory subsets were isolated from just 8 patients and about 8 healthy donors. In the study, recently diagnosed type 1 diabetes patients and matched healthy donors were compared on the TCRB repertoires of their sorted circulating CD4+ T cell subsets. Across all samples, approximately 98,000,000 sorted cells were examined, and cell number per subset correlated strongly with RNA yield.

Remarks on this clone: Its antigen is currently not known. The sample holds no much larger clone one base away, and base qualities are not on file.

The High Capacity cDNA Reverse Transcription Kit was used to reverse transcribe all of the isolated RNA, meaning that expressed TCRB transcripts were what got sequenced. Deep immunoSEQ sequencing was performed on naive, central memory and regulatory T cell samples, with an average of roughly 3.6 million total reads per sample. After sorted cells were lysed in RLT buffer, RNA was extracted with DNase-treated RNeasy Micro or Mini kits, with the choice depending on cell number. To prevent cross-contamination, every cell subset was processed on its own, while patient and healthy donor samples were processed together. The immunoSEQ multiplex PCR was used to amplify TCRB sequences from cDNA, generating 87-bp fragments that spanned the CDR3 region. Amplicons were sequenced on the Illumina HiSeq platform. The study's processing was this. PCR bias was corrected computationally using synthetic template baselines, and reads within Hamming distance 2 were collapsed, with unmergeable singletons discarded. Reads were aligned against IMGT so that V, D and J genes, CDR3 length and insertions or deletions at six rearrangement sites could be assigned. Within each subset, clonotype counts were normalized to sorted cell number, after which true diversity and Gini coefficients were computed with the tcR R package. The overlap coefficient, calculated on TCRB nucleotide sequences, was used to measure repertoire sharing. TCRdb provides this immuneACCESS table in a form limited to in-frame rearrangements. Some clones are lacking; in checked studies, under half of them reflect an unresolved V gene, and why the rest are absent is not known. D and trimming come from the DNA, and the V and J calls and clone size come from that table. For this sample there are about 130,000 clones; about 10% appear just once. The ten largest clones add up to approximately 0.68% of the sample.

The germline V gene gives CDR1 as MNHEY and CDR2 as SVGAGI. Relative to germline, V is 0 bases shorter and J is 6 bases shorter, with 12 bases between their ends. The CDR3 runs 14 amino acids, cysteine and phenylalanine included. Kept here is only the CDR3 DNA, which spans 42 bases and is read in frame from base 1. Each donor gave one peripheral blood draw, averaging approximately 110 mL, which was collected into heparinised tubes. Using a panel that included CD45RO, CCR7, CD25, CD127, CD95 and CD27, naive, central memory, regulatory and stem cell-like memory CD4+ T cells were sorted on a BD FACSAria II. Purity was above 95% for every sorted population. Right away, PBMCs were isolated by Lymphoprep density gradient centrifugation and were stained directly, with no culture step. So that batch effects would be minimized, each experiment stained and sorted samples in pairs, pairing one healthy donor with one patient.

Overall study results and their limits: Because small numbers of individuals were included in the HLA sub-analyses, any influence of HLA type on TCRB rearrangement was left unresolved. At VDJ recombination sites, type 1 diabetes patients had fewer insertions and more deleted nucleotides, which implies abnormalities in thymic rearrangement. A moderate but significant shortening of TCRB CDR3 length was observed in type 1 diabetes patients in all four CD4+ subsets. Naive, central memory and regulatory TCRB repertoires appeared more similar among patients than among healthy donors. Because cDNA rather than genomic DNA was sequenced, highly expressing activated cells could have been over-represented, although no difference in activation and CD3 levels was found between groups. Shorter templates might have been favored by PCR, but patient and control samples were amplified and corrected together, so both groups would have been affected equally by any skew.

The receptor's source is a man aged 18 to 29 in good health. Source material: central memory CD4+ T cells from blood. Recombination joined TRBV6-5 with TRBJ2-7; no D gene call is confident. The DNA reads as follows: TGTGCCAGCAGTTACTCGACATTTGGGCGCGAGCAGTACTTC. Its product reads: CASSYSTFGREQYF.